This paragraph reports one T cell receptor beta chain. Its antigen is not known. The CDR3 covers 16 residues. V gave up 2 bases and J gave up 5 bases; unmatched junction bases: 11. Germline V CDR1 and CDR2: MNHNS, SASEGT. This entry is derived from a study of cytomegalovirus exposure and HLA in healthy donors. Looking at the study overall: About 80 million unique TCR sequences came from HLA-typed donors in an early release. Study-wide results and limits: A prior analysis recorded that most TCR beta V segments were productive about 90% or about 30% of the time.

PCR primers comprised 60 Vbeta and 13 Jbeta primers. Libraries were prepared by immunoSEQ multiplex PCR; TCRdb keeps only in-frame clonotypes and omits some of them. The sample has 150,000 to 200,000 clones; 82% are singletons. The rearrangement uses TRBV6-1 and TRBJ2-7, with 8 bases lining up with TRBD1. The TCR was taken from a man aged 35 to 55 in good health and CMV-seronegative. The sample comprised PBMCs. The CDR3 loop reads CASSEPRTGKQDEQYF. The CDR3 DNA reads TGTGCCAGCAGTGAACCCCGGACAGGGAAACAGGACGAGCAGTACTTC.